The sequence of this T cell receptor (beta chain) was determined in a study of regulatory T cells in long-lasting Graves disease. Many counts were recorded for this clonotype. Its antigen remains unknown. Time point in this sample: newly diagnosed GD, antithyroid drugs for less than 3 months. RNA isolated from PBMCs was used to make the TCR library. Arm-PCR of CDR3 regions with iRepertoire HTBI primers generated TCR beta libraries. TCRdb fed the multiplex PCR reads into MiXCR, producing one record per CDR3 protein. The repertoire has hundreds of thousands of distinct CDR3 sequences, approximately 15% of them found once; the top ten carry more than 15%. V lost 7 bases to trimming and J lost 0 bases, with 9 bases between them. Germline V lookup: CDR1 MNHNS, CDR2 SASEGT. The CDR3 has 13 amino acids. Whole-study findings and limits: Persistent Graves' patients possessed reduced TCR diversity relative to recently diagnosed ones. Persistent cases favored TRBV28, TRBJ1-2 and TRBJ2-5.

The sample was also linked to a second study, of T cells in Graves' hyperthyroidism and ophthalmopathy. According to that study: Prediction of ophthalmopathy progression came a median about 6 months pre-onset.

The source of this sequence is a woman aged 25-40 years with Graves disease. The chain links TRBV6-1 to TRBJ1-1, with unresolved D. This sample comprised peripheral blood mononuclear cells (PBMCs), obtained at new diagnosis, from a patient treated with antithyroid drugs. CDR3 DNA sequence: TGTGCCAGCACAAAGGACTTGAACACTGAAGCTTTCTTT. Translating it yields CASTKDLNTEAFF.